The clone carrying this TCR beta chain was observed many times. The antigen remains unidentified. The missing CDR3 end, 3 residues past where the read stops, is filled in from the germline J gene. Assay: immunoSEQ multiplex PCR; the TCRdb copy retains only in-frame clones and omits some. The profile covers under 40,000 clones, none occurring a single time. Trimming removed 1 base from V and 5 bases from J, with 12 bases in between. In germline, CDR1 is SEHNR, CDR2 FQNEAQ (reference sequence). The CDR3 covers 14 residues. This specimen comes from a study of T cell clonality in common variable immunodeficiency. The study's findings and limits: Fewer TCRbeta clones were shared among CVID subjects than controls. Repertoire-complication correlations in CVID were limited by patient heterogeneity. Reportedly, TCR beta sequences from common variable immunodeficiency showed fewer deletions and N-nucleotide insertions.

Source material: peripheral blood mononuclear cells. The rearrangement links TRBV7-9 to TRBJ2-7; no clear D. This receptor was identified in a person aged 18 to 75 in good health. CDR3 in amino acids: CASSLGLASDEQYF. CDR3 DNA, as far as it was read: TGTGCCAGCAGCTTAGGATTAGCTTCCGACGAG. Full variable domain (rest looked up from reference TRBV7-9 and TRBJ2-7): DTGVSQNPRHKITKRGQNVTFRCDPISEHNRLYWYRQTLGQGPEFLTYFQNEAQLEKSRLLSDRFSAERPKGSFSTLEIQRTEQGDSAMYLCASSLGLASDEQYFGPGTRLTVT.